The 29 T cell receptor beta chains in this list originate from one sample, sequenced in a study of CD8+ T cells in alopecia areata. The authors extracted RNA and reverse transcribed it into cDNA as the sequencing template. Clones were sequenced by immunoSEQ multiplex PCR, and TCRdb holds only the in-frame ones, with some missing. The table records roughly 200,000 clones, about 63% of them present only once. Material: CD4+ T cells sorted from blood, obtained at week 0. All receptors come from a human donor with alopecia areata.

V usage is TRBV29-1 and J usage is TRBJ1-2; 11 bases agree with TRBD1. The J segment lost 5 bases and the V segment lost 4 bases, leaving 3 bases of the junction unmatched. The CDR3 has 13 amino acids. The germline gives CDR1 SQVTM, CDR2 ANQGSEA. The CDR3 DNA reads as TGCAGCGTTGGCGGGACAGGGGGTTATGGCTACACCTTC. Its protein is CSVGGTGGYGYTF.

The chain carries TRBV7-9 and TRBJ1-2; the D gene is possibly TRBD1 (5 bases). The CDR3 loop spans 16 amino acids. V lost 5 bases and J lost 4, with 20 bases in between. Germline CDR1 SEHNR, CDR2 FQNEAQ (reference sequence). The CDR3 loop is CASSRGEVTDLYGYTF. The DNA of the CDR3 is TGTGCCAGCAGCAGGGGTGAGGTAACAGATCTCTATGGCTACACCTTC. Looking up the rest from reference TRBV7-9 and TRBJ1-2 gives the full variable domain: DTGVSQNPRHKITKRGQNVTFRCDPISEHNRLYWYRQTLGQGPEFLTYFQNEAQLEKSRLLSDRFSAERPKGSFSTLEIQRTEQGDSAMYLCASSRGEVTDLYGYTFGSGTRLTVV.

This clone was seen more than once but under ten times. The chain recombines TRBV5-6 with TRBJ2-5; 7 bases are shared with TRBD1. In germline, CDR1 is SGHDT, CDR2 YYEEEE. The V and J ends lost 3 bases and 2 bases, in that order; junction bases with no gene match: 13. The CDR3 sequence is 17 residues long. CDR3 DNA: TGTGCCAGCAGCTCCATCGGACAGGCAGTTGCACAAGAGACCCAGTACTTC. It specifies CASSSIGQAVAQETQYF.

CDR3 sequence: CASSRQNRGTEAFF. The DNA of the CDR3 is TGTGCCAGCTCTAGACAGAACAGAGGCACTGAAGCTTTCTTT. This sequence joins TRBV18 and TRBJ1-1; D may be TRBD1 (5 bases). Trimming took 6 bases from V and 4 from J, leaving 15 bases between them. CDR3 length equals 14 residues. Germline-derived CDR1 and CDR2 are KGHSH and LQKENI.

The chain has TRBV2 and TRBJ1-4; D gene uncertain. V lost 10 bases to trimming and J lost 5 bases, with 14 bases between them. The CDR3 extends over 13 amino acids. In germline, CDR1 is SNHLY, CDR2 FYNNEI. Written as DNA, the CDR3 is TGTGCCACCCGACGGAGTAGCAATGAAAAACTGTTTTTT. Its translation: CATRRSSNEKLFF.

The chain joins TRBV7-2 to TRBJ2-1; D is unclear. The CDR3 length is 13 residues. Trimming removed 5 bases at V and 5 bases at J, with 10 bases between. CDR1 and CDR2 from the germline V gene are SGHTA and FQGNSA. The CDR3 nucleotides read TGTGCCAGCAGCCCCTGGACCCACAATGAGCAGTTCTTC. Its protein is CASSPWTHNEQFF.

This chain joins TRBV23-1 and TRBJ1-5; D is unresolved. TRBV23-1 is assigned to the ORF class and has an uncertain function. This CDR3 comprises 17 residues. V lost 0 bases and J 0 bases, leaving 12 bases between the germline ends. CDR3 nucleotide sequence: TGCGCCAGCAGTCAATCGATTTCAGGATATAGCAATCAGCCCCAGCATTTT. This sequence encodes CASSQSISGYSNQPQHF.

This sequence joins TRBV6-1 and TRBJ1-2; D is uncertain. CDR1 is MNHNS and CDR2 is SASEGT in the germline V gene. With 6 bases removed from V and 7 bases from J, the gap between germline ends came to 12 bases. CDR3 length: 12 amino acids. CDR3 in amino acids: CASSLTGRGYTF. CDR3 nucleotides: TGTGCCAGCAGCCTCACGGGTCGTGGCTACACCTTC.

The chain links TRBV29-1 to TRBJ1-2, with D possibly matching TRBD1 (5 bases). CDR1 is SQVTM, CDR2 ANQGSEA, per germline. The CDR3 is 12 residues long. Trimming removed 7 bases from V and 0 bases from J, with 9 bases in between. Written as DNA, the CDR3 is TGCAGCGGACAGACAGCTAACTATGGCTACACCTTC. Its protein is CSGQTANYGYTF.

The gene calls are TRBV19 and TRBJ1-6; no clear D. Trimming removed 8 bases at V and 7 bases at J, with 12 bases between. The CDR3 runs 13 residues. Germline CDR1 reads LNHDA; CDR2 reads SQIVND (reference sequence). The CDR3 DNA reads as TGTGCCAGTTTACCGGGTCTCAATTCACCCCTCCACTTT. It codes for CASLPGLNSPLHF. Combining the CDR3 with reference TRBV19 and TRBJ1-6 gives the whole variable domain DGGITQSPKYLFRKEGQNVTLSCEQNLNHDAMYWYRQDPGQGLRLIYYSQIVNDFQKGDIAEGYSVSREKKESFPLTVTSAQKNPTAFYLCASLPGLNSPLHFGNGTRLTVT.

The chain couples TRBV5-1 to TRBJ2-3; D might be TRBD2 (5 bases). V lost 4 bases and J 2 bases, leaving 14 bases between the germline ends. The CDR3 is 15 amino acids. CDR1 is SGHRS and CDR2 is YFSETQ in the germline V gene. CDR3: CASSEGRRATDTQYF. In DNA form, the CDR3 reads TGCGCCAGCAGCGAAGGGAGAAGGGCCACAGATACGCAGTATTTT.

The genes are TRBV7-2 and TRBJ1-1; no clear D. CDR1 is SGHTA, CDR2 FQGNSA, per germline. The length of the CDR3 is 13 residues. The V gene lost 3 bases and the J gene lost 1 base, with 6 bases spanning the gap. The CDR3 loop reads CASSFHQNTEAFF. The CDR3 DNA reads as TGTGCCAGCAGCTTTCATCAGAACACTGAAGCTTTCTTT.

The J gene is TRBJ2-5, the V gene TRBV30, with TRBD1 identical over 7 bases. The CDR3 runs 14 residues. The germline gives CDR1 GTSNPN, CDR2 SVGIG (reference sequence). Trimming cost V 3 bases and J 5 bases; bases outside gene matches: 9. The CDR3 DNA is TGTGCCTGGAGCCCGGGACAGCACCGGGAGACCCAGTACTTC. The encoded protein is CAWSPGQHRETQYF.

V is TRBV5-6 and J is TRBJ2-1; 12 positions match TRBD2. Germline assignment: CDR1 SGHDT and CDR2 YYEEEE. This CDR3 region has 16 residues. The J segment lost 9 bases and the V segment lost 2 bases, leaving 9 bases of the junction unmatched. The CDR3 DNA is TGTGCCAGCAGCTTCTCGGCTAGCGGGGGGGTCGGTGAGCAGTTCTTC. This translates into CASSFSASGGVGEQFF.

The chain is built from TRBV7-2 and TRBJ2-7; TRBD2 aligns across 9 bases. J was trimmed by 5 bases and V by 5 bases; bases with no gene match: 4. CDR3 length: 13 amino acids. The germline V gene has CDR1 SGHTA and CDR2 FQGNSA. CDR3 DNA sequence: TGTGCCAGCAGCCCCAGCGGGGGGAACGAGCAGTACTTC. This translates into CASSPSGGNEQYF.

In this sample, this clone turned up a few times. The CDR3 loop reads CAWSVQYEAFF. The CDR3 DNA reads as TGTGCCTGGAGTGTACAATACGAAGCTTTCTTT. The chain has TRBV30 and TRBJ1-1, with D uncertain. The germline V and J ends were trimmed by 0 bases and 8 bases, with 7 bases remaining between them. CDR1 GTSNPN and CDR2 SVGIG come from the germline V gene (reference sequence). This CDR3 contains 11 residues.

The chain couples TRBV10-3 to TRBJ2-7, with D maybe TRBD1 (6 bases). Germline V gene lookup returns CDR1 ENHRY and CDR2 SYGVKD. V was pared by 5 bases and J by 4 bases, with 18 bases between. The CDR3 is 15 residues long. CDR3 nucleotide sequence: TGTGCCATCAGTATCAGGGGAAGATCCGAGTACGAGCAGTACTTC. The encoded protein is CAISIRGRSEYEQYF.

This chain uses TRBV5-1 with TRBJ2-3; D might be TRBD2 (5 bases). The CDR3 totals 14 residues. V lost 1 base to trimming and J lost 4 bases, with 10 bases between them. The germline CDR1 and CDR2 sequences are SGHRS and YFSETQ. CDR3 region: CASSLRTRADTQYF. The CDR3 DNA reads TGCGCCAGCAGCTTGCGGACGAGGGCAGATACGCAGTATTTT. The whole variable domain, filled in from reference TRBV5-1 and TRBJ2-3, reads KAGVTQTPRYLIKTRGQQVTLSCSPISGHRSVSWYQQTPGQGLQFLFEYFSETQRNKGNFPGRFSGRQFSNSRSEMNVSTLELGDSALYLCASSLRTRADTQYFGPGTRLTVL.

This chain joins TRBV7-6 and TRBJ1-6; D not resolved. Germline assignment: CDR1 SGHVS and CDR2 FNYEAQ. The CDR3 covers 13 residues. Trimming cost V 5 bases and J 7 bases, with 9 bases left between them. CDR3 sequence: CASSTQRNSPLHF. Written as DNA, the CDR3 is TGTGCCAGCAGCACACAGCGAAATTCACCCCTCCACTTT.

The chain joins TRBV4-3 to TRBJ2-7; 7 nucleotides line up with TRBD2. Germline loops: CDR1 LGHNA, CDR2 YSLEER. This CDR3 contains 16 residues. The V gene end was trimmed by 0 bases and the J gene end by 4 bases; junction bases not matched to a gene: 9. DNA for the CDR3: TGCGCCAGCAGCCAAGAACCGGGGCAGGGAGGGTACGAGCAGTACTTC. Translated: CASSQEPGQGGYEQYF.

The rearrangement links TRBV30 to TRBJ1-2; D is unresolved. The germline V and J ends were trimmed by 5 bases and 1 base, with 14 bases remaining between them. Germline-derived CDR1 and CDR2 are GTSNPN and SVGIG (reference sequence). This CDR3 is built from 14 residues. CDR3 nucleotides: TGTGCCTGGCTCCGACAAACGAATAACTATGGCTACACCTTC. It encodes CAWLRQTNNYGYTF.

The count of this clone is one. The chain employs TRBV29-1 and TRBJ2-4, with D possibly TRBD1 on 6 matching bases. The germline gives CDR1 SQVTM, CDR2 ANQGSEA. The CDR3 has 14 residues. V lost 6 bases, J lost 0 bases, and 12 bases lay in between. This chain's CDR3 is CSVKDRGAKNIQYF. As DNA, the CDR3 is TGCAGCGTCAAGGACAGAGGAGCCAAAAACATTCAGTACTTC.

This chain connects TRBV5-1 to TRBJ2-5; 8 nucleotides line up with TRBD2. The CDR3 has 15 amino acids. The germline CDR1 and CDR2 sequences are SGHRS and YFSETQ. J gave up 4 bases and V 3 bases, and 8 bases lay outside the gene matches. Here the CDR3 DNA reads TGCGCCAGCAGCTCGGGACTAGGAGGGGCAGAGACCCAGTACTTC. Translated: CASSSGLGGAETQYF.

This chain links TRBV9 with TRBJ1-3, with TRBD1 identical over 8 bases. This CDR3 spans 16 amino acids. The germline V gene has CDR1 SGDLS and CDR2 YYNGEE. The V segment lost 1 base and the J segment 4 bases; nucleotides outside the gene matches: 7. DNA for the CDR3: TGTGCCAGCAGCGTATCAGGGGGCGCTGGGGGAAACACCATATATTTT. Translated: CASSVSGGAGGNTIYF.

Only one count was recorded for this clone. The genes are TRBV30 and TRBJ1-4, with D maybe TRBD1 (6 bases). Germline V gene lookup returns CDR1 GTSNPN and CDR2 SVGIG (reference sequence). V lost 0 bases, J lost 5 bases, and 13 bases lay in between. The CDR3 totals 15 residues. CDR3 nucleotides: TGTGCCTGGAGTGTAGCGGACAGCCTAAATGAAAAACTGTTTTTT. It is translated as CAWSVADSLNEKLFF. Drawing the rest from reference TRBV30 and TRBJ1-4, the complete variable domain is SQTIHQWPATLVQPVGSPLSLECTVEGTSNPNLYWYRQAAGRGLQLLFYSVGIGQISSEVPQNLSASRPQDRQFILSSKKLLLSDSGFYLCAWSVADSLNEKLFFGSGTQLSVL.

The chain couples TRBV9 to TRBJ2-2; D is possibly TRBD1 or TRBD2 (5 bases each). The CDR3 sequence is 16 residues long. Trimming took 4 bases from V and 0 from J, leaving 13 bases between them. Germline V lookup: CDR1 SGDLS, CDR2 YYNGEE. Here the CDR3 reads CASSFSMGPNTGELFF. CDR3 bases: TGTGCCAGCAGCTTTAGTATGGGACCGAACACCGGGGAGCTGTTTTTT.

The chain is built from TRBV30 and TRBJ2-2; 7 positions agree with TRBD1. CDR3 length: 14 amino acids. Trimming removed 4 bases from V and 3 bases from J; junction bases left unmatched: 5. CDR1 is GTSNPN, CDR2 SVGIG, per germline (reference sequence). Written as DNA, the CDR3 is TGTGCCTGGACCACAGGGGCGGACACCGGGGAGCTGTTTTTT. Translation: CAWTTGADTGELFF.

The CDR3 loop is CASSPGRGLYYGYTF. The DNA for the CDR3 is TGTGCCAGCAGTCCCGGCAGGGGGTTATACTATGGCTACACCTTC. The chain combines TRBV27 with TRBJ1-2; 7 bases fit TRBD1. Trimming took 5 bases from V and 3 from J; bases not matched to a gene: 9. CDR3 length: 15 residues. Per the germline V gene, CDR1 is MNHEY and CDR2 is SMNVEV (reference sequence).

The V and J genes are TRBV4-3 and TRBJ1-6, with no clear D. The CDR3 is 15 residues long. Trimming shortened V by 0 bases and J by 10 bases, and 13 bases separated the two germline ends. Germline V CDR1 and CDR2: LGHNA, YSLEER. The CDR3: CASSQDRAEDSPLHF. The DNA of the CDR3 is TGCGCCAGCAGCCAAGATCGGGCGGAGGACTCACCCCTCCACTTT.